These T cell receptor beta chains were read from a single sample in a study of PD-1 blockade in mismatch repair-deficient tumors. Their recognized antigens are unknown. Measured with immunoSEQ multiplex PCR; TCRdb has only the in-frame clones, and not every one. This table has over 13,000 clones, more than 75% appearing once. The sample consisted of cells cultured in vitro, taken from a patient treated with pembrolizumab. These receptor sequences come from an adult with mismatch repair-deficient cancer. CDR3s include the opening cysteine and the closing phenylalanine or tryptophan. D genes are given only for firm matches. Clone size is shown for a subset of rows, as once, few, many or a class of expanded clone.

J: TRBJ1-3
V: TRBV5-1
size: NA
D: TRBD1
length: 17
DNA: TGCGCCAGCGCCAAAACCCTCGGGACAGGGGTAGGAAACACCATATATTTT
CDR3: CASAKTLGTGVGNTIYF

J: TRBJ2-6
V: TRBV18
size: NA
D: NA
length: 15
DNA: TGTGCCAGCTCACCACGAACTTCTGGGGCCAACGTCCTGACTTTC
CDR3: CASSPRTSGANVLTF

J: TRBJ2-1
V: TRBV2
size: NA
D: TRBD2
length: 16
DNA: TGTGCCAGCAGTGAACCGGGACTAGCGGGAGCGGATGAGCAGTTCTTC
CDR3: CASSEPGLAGADEQFF

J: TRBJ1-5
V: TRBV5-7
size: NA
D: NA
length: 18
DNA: TGTGCCAGCAGCTTCAGCCGGGACACCAAGGTCAGGAGTCAGCCCCAGCATTTT
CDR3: CASSFSRDTKVRSQPQHF

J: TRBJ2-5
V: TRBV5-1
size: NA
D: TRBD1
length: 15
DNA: TGCGCCAGCAGCTTGGCAGACAGGGATCAGGAGACCCAGTACTTC
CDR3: CASSLADRDQETQYF

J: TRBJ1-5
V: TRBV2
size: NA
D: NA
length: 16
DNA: TGTGCCAGCAGTGAAAGTCAACAGGCGGGCAATCAGCCCCAGCATTTT
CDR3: CASSESQQAGNQPQHF

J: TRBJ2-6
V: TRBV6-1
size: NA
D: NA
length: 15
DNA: TGTGCCAGCGTCAAGGGCTTGGATGGGGCCAACGTCCTGACTTTC
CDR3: CASVKGLDGANVLTF

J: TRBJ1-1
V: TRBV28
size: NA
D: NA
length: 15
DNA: TGTGCCAGCAGTTTAAAAGATCTACACTCTCCTGAAGCTTTCTTT
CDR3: CASSLKDLHSPEAFF

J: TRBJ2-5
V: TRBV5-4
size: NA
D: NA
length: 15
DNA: TGTGCCAGCAGCTTGGCTAGGGGGAAAGAAGAGACCCAGTACTTC
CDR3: CASSLARGKEETQYF

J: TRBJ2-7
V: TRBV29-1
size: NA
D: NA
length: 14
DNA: TGCAGCGTTGCCAGGGATGGGGACTCCTACGAGCAGTACTTC
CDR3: CSVARDGDSYEQYF

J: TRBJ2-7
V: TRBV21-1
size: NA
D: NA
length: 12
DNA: TGTGCCAGCAGCAAACCCAAGTTTGAGCAGTACTTC
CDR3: CASSKPKFEQYF

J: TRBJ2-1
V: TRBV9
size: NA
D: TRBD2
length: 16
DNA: TGTGCCAGTACCGTAGGGGCGGGAGGGGCATACAATGAGCAGTTCTTC
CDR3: CASTVGAGGAYNEQFF

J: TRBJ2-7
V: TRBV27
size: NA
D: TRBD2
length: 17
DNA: TGTGCCAGCAGTCCAGGGACTAGCGGGAGGGGCCTGGGTGAGCAGTACTTC
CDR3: CASSPGTSGRGLGEQYF

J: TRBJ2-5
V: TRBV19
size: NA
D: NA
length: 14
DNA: TGTGCCAGTAAGGAAGGGAGTGTACAAGAGACCCAGTACTTC
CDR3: CASKEGSVQETQYF

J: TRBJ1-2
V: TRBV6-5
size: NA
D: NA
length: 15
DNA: TGTGCCAGCAAGCTCAGACACGGTCAAAATTATGGCTACACCTTC
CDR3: CASKLRHGQNYGYTF

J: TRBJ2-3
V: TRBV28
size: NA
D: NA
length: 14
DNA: TGTGCCAGCAGTTTTGGTGGGGCGAGAGATACGCAGTATTTT
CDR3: CASSFGGARDTQYF

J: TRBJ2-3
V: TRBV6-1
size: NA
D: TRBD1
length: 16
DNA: TGTGCCAGCAGTGATCTTCCGGGACAGGGGTCAGATACGCAGTATTTT
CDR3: CASSDLPGQGSDTQYF

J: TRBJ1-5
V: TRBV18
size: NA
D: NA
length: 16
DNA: TGTGCCAGCTCACCACCGGGGTCGCCGATCAATCAGCCCCAGCATTTT
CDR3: CASSPPGSPINQPQHF

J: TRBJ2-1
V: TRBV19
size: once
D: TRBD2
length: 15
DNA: TGTGCCAGTAGTATAGACGGGACTAGACATAATGAGCAGTTCTTC
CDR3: CASSIDGTRHNEQFF

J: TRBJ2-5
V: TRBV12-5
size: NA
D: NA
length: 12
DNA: TGTGCTAGTGGGGAGGACCGGGAGACCCAGTACTTC
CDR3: CASGEDRETQYF

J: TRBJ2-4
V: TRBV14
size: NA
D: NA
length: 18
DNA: TGTGCCAGCAGCCAAGATCTTGGGCAGGGCGGTTCCAAAAACATTCAGTACTTC
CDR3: CASSQDLGQGGSKNIQYF

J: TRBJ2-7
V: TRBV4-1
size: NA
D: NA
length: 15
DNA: TGCGCCAGCAGCCAAGTAACTAGCTTGTCCTACGAGCAGTACTTC
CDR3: CASSQVTSLSYEQYF

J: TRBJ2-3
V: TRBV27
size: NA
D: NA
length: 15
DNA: TGTGCCAGCAGTCTTCAGAATAGTCGCACAGATACGCAGTATTTT
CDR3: CASSLQNSRTDTQYF

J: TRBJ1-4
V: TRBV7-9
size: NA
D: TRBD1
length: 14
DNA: TGTGCCAGCAGCTTGGGACAGCTTAATGAAAAACTGTTTTTT
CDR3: CASSLGQLNEKLFF

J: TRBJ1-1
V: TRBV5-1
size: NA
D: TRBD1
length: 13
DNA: TGCGCCAGCAGCAACCGGGACAGTCACAAAGCTTTCTTT
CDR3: CASSNRDSHKAFF

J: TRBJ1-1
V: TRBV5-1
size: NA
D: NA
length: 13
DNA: TGCGCCAGCAGCTTGGCAGGGGCGTCCCAAGCTTTCTTT
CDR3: CASSLAGASQAFF

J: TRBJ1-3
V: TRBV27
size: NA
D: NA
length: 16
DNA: TGTGCCAGCAGTCCCGGGACTCTAGTCTCTGGAAACACCATATATTTT
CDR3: CASSPGTLVSGNTIYF

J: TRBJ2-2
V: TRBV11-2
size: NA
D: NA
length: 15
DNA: TGTACCAGCAGCTTAACTGGACGAGGGACCGGGGAGCTGTTTTTT
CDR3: CTSSLTGRGTGELFF

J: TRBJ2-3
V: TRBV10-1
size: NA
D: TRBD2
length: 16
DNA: TGCGCCAGCAGTGAGACCCTAGCGGGAGGCACAGATACGCAGTATTTT
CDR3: CASSETLAGGTDTQYF

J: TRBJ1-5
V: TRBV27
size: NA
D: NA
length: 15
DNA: TGTGCCAGCAGTGACGCAAAGTATAGCAATCAGCCCCAGCATTTT
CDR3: CASSDAKYSNQPQHF

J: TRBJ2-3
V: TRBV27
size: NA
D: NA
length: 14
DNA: TGTGCCAGCGTCGGCCAGGGACGCACAGATACGCAGTATTTT
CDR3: CASVGQGRTDTQYF

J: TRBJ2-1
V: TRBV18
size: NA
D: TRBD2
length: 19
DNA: TGTGCCAGCTCACCAAGGGTTCCTTTAGCGGGAGTGGGGTACAATGAGCAGTTCTTC
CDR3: CASSPRVPLAGVGYNEQFF

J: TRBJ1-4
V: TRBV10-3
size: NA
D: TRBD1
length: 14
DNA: TGTGCCACCTCCACGGGACAGGCAAATGAAAAACTGTTTTTT
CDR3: CATSTGQANEKLFF

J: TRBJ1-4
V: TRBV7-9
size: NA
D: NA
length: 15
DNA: TGTGCCAGCAGTTCGGAGGGGGGAACTAATGAAAAACTGTTTTTT
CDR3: CASSSEGGTNEKLFF

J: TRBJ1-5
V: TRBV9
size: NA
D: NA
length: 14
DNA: TGTGCCAGCAGCGTAGGCCCTACAGGGATGCCCCAGCATTTT
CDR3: CASSVGPTGMPQHF

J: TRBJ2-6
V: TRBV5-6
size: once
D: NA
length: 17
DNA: TGTGCCAGCAGCCACCGCGGCTGGGGGCCTGGGGCCAACGTCCTGACTTTC
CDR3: CASSHRGWGPGANVLTF

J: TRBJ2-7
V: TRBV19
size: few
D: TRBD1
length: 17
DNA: TGTGCCAGTAGTATTTGGACAGGGGGCGAATGGGCCTACGAGCAGTACTTC
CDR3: CASSIWTGGEWAYEQYF

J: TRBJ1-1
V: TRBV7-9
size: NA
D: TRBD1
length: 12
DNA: TGTGCCAGCAGTCCGAGGACAGGGTGGGCTTTCTTT
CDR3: CASSPRTGWAFF

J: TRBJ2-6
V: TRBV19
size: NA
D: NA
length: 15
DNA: TGTGCCAGTAGTATTATTAGCGCCGGGGCCAACGTCCTGACTTTC
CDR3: CASSIISAGANVLTF

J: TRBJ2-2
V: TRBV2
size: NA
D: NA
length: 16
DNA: TGTGCCAGCAGAAGGCTTAGCAGACTGAACACCGGGGAGCTGTTTTTT
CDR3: CASRRLSRLNTGELFF

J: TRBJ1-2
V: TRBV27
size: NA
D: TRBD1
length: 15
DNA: TGTGCCAGCCGGAATCCGGGACAGGGGAGAGATGGCTACACCTTC
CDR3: CASRNPGQGRDGYTF

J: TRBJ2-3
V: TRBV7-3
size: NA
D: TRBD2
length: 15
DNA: TGTGCCAGCAGCTTAATGGCGGGAGCCACAGATACGCAGTATTTT
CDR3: CASSLMAGATDTQYF

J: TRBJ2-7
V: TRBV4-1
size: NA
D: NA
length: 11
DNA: TGCGCCAGCAGCCATCGGGACGAGCAGTACTTC
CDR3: CASSHRDEQYF

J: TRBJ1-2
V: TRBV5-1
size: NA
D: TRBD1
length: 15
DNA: TGCGCCAGCAGCCCCCGACAGGGGATGGACTATGGCTACACCTTC
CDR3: CASSPRQGMDYGYTF